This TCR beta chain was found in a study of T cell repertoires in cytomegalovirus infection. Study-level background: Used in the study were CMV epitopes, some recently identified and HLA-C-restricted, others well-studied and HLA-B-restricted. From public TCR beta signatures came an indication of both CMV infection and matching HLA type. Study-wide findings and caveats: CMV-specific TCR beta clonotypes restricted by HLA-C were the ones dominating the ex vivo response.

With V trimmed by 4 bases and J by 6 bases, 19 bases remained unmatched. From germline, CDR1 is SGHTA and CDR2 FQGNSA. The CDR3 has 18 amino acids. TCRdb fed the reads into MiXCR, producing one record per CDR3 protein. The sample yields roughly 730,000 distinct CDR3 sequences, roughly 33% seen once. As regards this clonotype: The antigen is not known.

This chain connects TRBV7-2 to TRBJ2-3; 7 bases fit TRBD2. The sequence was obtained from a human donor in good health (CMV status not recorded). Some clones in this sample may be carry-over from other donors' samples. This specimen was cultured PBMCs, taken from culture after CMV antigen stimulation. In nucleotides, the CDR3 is TGTGCCAGCAGCTCTCCCAACTGGGCTAGCGGAGGGAGGGATACGCAGTATTTT. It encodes CASSSPNWASGGRDTQYF. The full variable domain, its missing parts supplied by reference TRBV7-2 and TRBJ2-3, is GAGVSQSPSNKVTEKGKDVELRCDPISGHTALYWYRQSLGQGLEFLIYFQGNSAPDKSGLPSDRFSAERTGGSVSTLTIQRTQQEDSAVYLCASSSPNWASGGRDTQYFGPGTRLTVL.